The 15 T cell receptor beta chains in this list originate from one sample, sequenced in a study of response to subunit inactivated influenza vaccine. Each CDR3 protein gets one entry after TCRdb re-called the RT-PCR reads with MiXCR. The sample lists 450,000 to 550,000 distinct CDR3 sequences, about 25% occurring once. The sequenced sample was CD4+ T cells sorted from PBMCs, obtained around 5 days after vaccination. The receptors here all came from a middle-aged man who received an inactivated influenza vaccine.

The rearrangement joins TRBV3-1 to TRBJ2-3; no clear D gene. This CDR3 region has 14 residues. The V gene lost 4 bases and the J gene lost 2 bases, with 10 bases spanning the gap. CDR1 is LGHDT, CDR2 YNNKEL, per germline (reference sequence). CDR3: CASSRSPTTDTQYF. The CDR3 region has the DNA TGTGCCAGCAGCCGGAGTCCAACCACAGATACGCAGTATTTT.

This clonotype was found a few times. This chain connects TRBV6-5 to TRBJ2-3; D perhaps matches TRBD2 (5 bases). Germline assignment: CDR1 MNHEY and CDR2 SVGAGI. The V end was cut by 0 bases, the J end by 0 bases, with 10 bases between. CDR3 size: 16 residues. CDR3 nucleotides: TGTGCCAGCAGTTACTCTGCGGGTACTAGCACAGATACGCAGTATTTT. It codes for CASSYSAGTSTDTQYF.

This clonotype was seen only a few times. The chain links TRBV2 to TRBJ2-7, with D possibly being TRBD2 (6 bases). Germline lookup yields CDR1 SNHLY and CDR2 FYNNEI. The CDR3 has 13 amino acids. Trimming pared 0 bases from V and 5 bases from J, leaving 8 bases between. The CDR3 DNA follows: TGTGCCAGCAGTGAAGCTGGCGGGAACGAGCAGTACTTC. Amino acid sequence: CASSEAGGNEQYF.

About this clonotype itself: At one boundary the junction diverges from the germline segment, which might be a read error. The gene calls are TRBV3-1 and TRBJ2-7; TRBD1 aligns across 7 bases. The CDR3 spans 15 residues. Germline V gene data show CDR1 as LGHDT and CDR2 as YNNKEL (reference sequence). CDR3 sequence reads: CACSQDTDRFYEQYF. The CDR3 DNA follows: TGTGCCTGCAGCCAAGATACGGACAGGTTTTACGAGCAGTACTTC.

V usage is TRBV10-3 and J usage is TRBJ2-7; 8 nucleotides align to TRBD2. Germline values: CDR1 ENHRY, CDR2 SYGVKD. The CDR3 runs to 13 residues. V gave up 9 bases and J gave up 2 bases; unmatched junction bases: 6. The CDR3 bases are TGTGCCATAGGGAAGGGACTAGCCTACGAGCAGTACTTC. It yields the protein CAIGKGLAYEQYF.

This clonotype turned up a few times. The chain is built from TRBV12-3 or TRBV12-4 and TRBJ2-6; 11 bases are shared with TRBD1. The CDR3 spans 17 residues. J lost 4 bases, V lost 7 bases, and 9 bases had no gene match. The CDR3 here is CASTPGQGAEGANVLTF. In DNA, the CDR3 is TGTGCCAGCACCCCAGGACAGGGGGCTGAAGGGGCCAACGTCCTGACTTTC.

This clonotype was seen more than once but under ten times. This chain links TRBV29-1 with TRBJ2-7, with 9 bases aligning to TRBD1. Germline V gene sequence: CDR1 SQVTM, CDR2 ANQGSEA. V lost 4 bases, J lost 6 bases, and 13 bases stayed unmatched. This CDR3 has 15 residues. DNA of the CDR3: TGCAGCGTTGGACTTACGACAGGGGACAGGGTCGAGCAGTACTTC. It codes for CSVGLTTGDRVEQYF.

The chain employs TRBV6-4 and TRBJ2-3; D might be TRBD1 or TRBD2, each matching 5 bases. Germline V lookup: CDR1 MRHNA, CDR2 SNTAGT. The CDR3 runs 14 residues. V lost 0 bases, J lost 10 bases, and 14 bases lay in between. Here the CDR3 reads CASSDSIGGRPQYF. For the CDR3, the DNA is TGTGCCAGCAGTGACTCGATTGGGGGTCGGCCGCAGTATTTT.

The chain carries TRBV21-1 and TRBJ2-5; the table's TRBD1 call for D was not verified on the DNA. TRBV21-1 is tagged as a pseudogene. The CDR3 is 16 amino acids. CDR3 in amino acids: CASSKARDRALETQYF. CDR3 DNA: TGTGCCAGCAGCAAAGCCCGGGACAGGGCCTTGGAGACCCAGTACTTC.

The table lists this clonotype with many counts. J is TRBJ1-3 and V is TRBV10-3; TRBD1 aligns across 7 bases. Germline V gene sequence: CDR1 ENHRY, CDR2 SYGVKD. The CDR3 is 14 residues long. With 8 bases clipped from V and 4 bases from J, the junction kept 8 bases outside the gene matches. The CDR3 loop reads CAIGGQQGGNTIYF. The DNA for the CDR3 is TGTGCCATCGGGGGACAGCAGGGGGGAAACACCATATATTTT.

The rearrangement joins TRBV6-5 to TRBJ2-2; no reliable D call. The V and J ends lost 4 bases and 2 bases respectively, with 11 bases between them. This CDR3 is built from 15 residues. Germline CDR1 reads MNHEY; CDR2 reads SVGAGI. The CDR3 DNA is TGTGCCAGCAGTTCAAGCGAGATAAACACCGGGGAGCTGTTTTTT. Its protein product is CASSSSEINTGELFF.

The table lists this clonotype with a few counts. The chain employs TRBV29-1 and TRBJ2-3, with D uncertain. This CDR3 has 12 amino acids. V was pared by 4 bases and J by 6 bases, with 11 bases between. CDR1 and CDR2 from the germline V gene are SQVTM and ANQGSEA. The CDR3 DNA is TGCAGCGTTGCGTCTTTGGCGGATACGCAGTATTTT. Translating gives CSVASLADTQYF.

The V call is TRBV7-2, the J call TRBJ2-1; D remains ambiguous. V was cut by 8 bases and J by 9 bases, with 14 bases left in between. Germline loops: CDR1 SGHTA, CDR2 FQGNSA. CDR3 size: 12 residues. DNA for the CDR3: TGTGCCAGCGAGCTGGTGCTTGGTGAGCAGTTCTTC. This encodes CASELVLGEQFF.

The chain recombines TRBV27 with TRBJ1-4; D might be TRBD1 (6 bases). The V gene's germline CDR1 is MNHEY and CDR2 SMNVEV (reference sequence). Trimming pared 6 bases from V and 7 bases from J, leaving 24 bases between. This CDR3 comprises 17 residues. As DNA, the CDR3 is TGTGCCAGCAGCCCCGACGTCCGGATCAGGGGTTCTGAAAAACTGTTTTTT. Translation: CASSPDVRIRGSEKLFF.

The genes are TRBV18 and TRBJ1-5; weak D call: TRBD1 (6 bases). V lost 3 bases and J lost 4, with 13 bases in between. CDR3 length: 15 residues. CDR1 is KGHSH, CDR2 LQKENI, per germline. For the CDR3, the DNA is TGTGCCAGCTCACCCTTCTCGGACAGAAATCAGCCCCAGCATTTT. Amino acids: CASSPFSDRNQPQHF.